This TCR beta chain was observed in a study of Ad26.COV2.S vaccination and SARS-CoV-2 variants. Study-level background: Participants got Ad26.COV2.S intramuscularly, once or twice 56 days apart. General study results and limits: Vaccinees and placebo recipients showed similar non-spike TCR breadth.

The CDR3 contains 14 residues. V lost 5 bases, J lost 2 bases, and 13 bases lay in between. Germline V CDR1 and CDR2: SGHTA, FQGNSA. Using immunoSEQ multiplex PCR, the repertoire was profiled, and TCRdb retains in-frame clones only, with some absent. The table records roughly 350,000 clones, around 88% of them present only once. Noted treatment: 15 to 20 received Ad26.COV2.S at low or high dose, single or two shots; about 5 received placebo; per-sample allocation not given. Day 63 following the first vaccine or placebo injection was when the samples were taken. Donation came from an adult in Boston who was aged 18-55 years. Spike of the Wuhan-strain SARS-CoV-2 was expressed by an Ad26 vector, which formed the vaccine. In regard to this clone: What it binds is not known.

The receptor's source is a person aged 18 to 59 who received the Ad26.COV2.S COVID-19 vaccine or a placebo. The rearrangement uses TRBV7-2 and TRBJ2-7; D is uncertain. This specimen was peripheral blood, taken in a trial of Ad26.COV2.S vaccine versus placebo. This CDR3 reads CASSNSGPPYEQYF. The CDR3 DNA reads TGTGCCAGCAGCAATTCCGGGCCACCCTACGAGCAGTACTTC.